These T cell receptor beta chains were read from a single sample in a study of blood T cells in healthy people across ages. TCRdb reprocessed the 5' RACE reads with MiXCR, giving one entry per CDR3 protein. The sample includes 500,000 to 550,000 distinct CDR3 sequences, around 24% of them seen just once. A further study also used this sample, focusing on T cells of mothers and their children.

Sequenced sample: blood. These receptors were obtained from a boy aged 5-17 years in good health. The CDR3 runs from the conserved cysteine through the conserved F or W. Each record gives: D gene, V gene, clone size, J gene, CDR3 DNA, CDR3 protein. D genes are given only for firm matches. A clone size is listed for some rows: how often the clone was seen (once, few, many), or a class if it is expanded.

TRBD1,TRBV5-1,few,TRBJ2-5,TGCGCCAGCAGCTTGGGGGGGACAGGTTCAGCGAGAGAGACCCAGTACTTC,CASSLGGTGSARETQYF
NA,TRBV10-2,many,TRBJ2-5,TGTGCCAGCAGGACCGGAGGCGAGACCCAGTACTTC,CASRTGGETQYF
NA,TRBV7-2,NA,TRBJ2-2,TGTGCCAGCAGTCCGGGCAGGGTGGCCGGGGAGCTGTTTTTT,CASSPGRVAGELFF
NA,TRBV4-1,few,TRBJ2-1,TGCGCCAGCAGCCAAGAGAACTCGGGCAATGAGCAGTTCTTC,CASSQENSGNEQFF
NA,TRBV5-5,NA,TRBJ1-6,TGTGCCAGCACCTCGGGGGGTTATCCCTCTTATTCACCCCTCCACTTT,CASTSGGYPSYSPLHF
TRBD2,TRBV30,NA,TRBJ2-3,TGTGCCTGGACTAGCGGGGGCACAGATACGCAGTATTTT,CAWTSGGTDTQYF
TRBD2,TRBV3-1,few,TRBJ2-7,TGTGCCAGCAGCCGATATAGCGGGAGGGAGTGGGACAGCTCCTACGAGCAGTACTTC,CASSRYSGREWDSSYEQYF
NA,TRBV30,NA,TRBJ2-7,TGTGCCTGGGGGACAAACTACGAGCAGTACTTC,CAWGTNYEQYF
NA,TRBV29-1,NA,TRBJ1-2,TGCAGCGTTGGCCCGGAAGCCCTCCTGGGCTACACCTTC,CSVGPEALLGYTF
TRBD2,TRBV18,NA,TRBJ2-7,TGTGCCAGCTCACCAGTGGGAGGGCCGGGGAACGAGCAGTACTTC,CASSPVGGPGNEQYF
NA,TRBV11-2,NA,TRBJ2-2,TGTGCCAGCAGCCAAGCAGGGTTATACACCGGGGAGCTGTTTTTT,CASSQAGLYTGELFF
NA,TRBV6-6,NA,TRBJ2-2,TGTGCCAGCAGTCAGAGGGGAAGCTGGAACACCGGGGAGCTGTTTTTT,CASSQRGSWNTGELFF
NA,TRBV12-3/TRBV12-4,few,TRBJ2-7,TGTGCCAGCAGTTTAAAGGGCGACATAACCTACGAGCAGTACTTC,CASSLKGDITYEQYF
NA,TRBV7-8,NA,TRBJ1-1,TGTGCCAGCAGCTTAGGTTGGAGGAGTGTGAACACTGAAGCTTTCTTT,CASSLGWRSVNTEAFF